This paragraph covers one T cell receptor beta chain sequence. This clonotype was counted a single time. Its antigen is unknown. No qualities accompany the bases; no much larger clone lies one base away. V loses 5 bases, J loses 4 bases, and the germline ends lie 13 bases apart. The CDR3 has 14 amino acids, counting the end cysteine and phenylalanine. The DNA shown is the 42-base CDR3, in frame from base 1. The germline V gene gives CDR1 as MDHEN and CDR2 as SYDVKM. Every donor in the study was a healthy Caucasian. The twin cohort consisted of three pairs of female monozygotic twins, all aged about 18 to 29 years. Positive isolation kits from Invitrogen were used to isolate CD4+ and CD8+ T cell populations. The data originate from a study of identical twins (dated by TCRdb to 2016 to 2018). About the study as a whole: To test whether fetal clonotypes persist, this study deep-sequenced TCR alpha and beta repertoires from monozygotic twins, from unrelated adults of various ages, and from cord blood. To rule out contamination, replicate twin experiments were performed at different times with different library preparation protocols. Overall study results and their limits: Abundant cord blood beta clonotypes carried fewer insertions; young adult naive repertoires showed a weaker similar trend, while memory repertoires showed none. The excess sharing between twins in beta out-of-frame sequences was weaker because fewer shared sequences reduced the signal-to-noise ratio. Because the same donors could not be followed over many years, the conclusions relied on cross-sectional statistical analysis. Compared with coincidental sharing between unrelated individuals, an excess of low generation-probability sequences was observed among out-of-frame TCR alpha sequences shared between twins. Zero-insertion analyses could be partly confounded by invariant T cells such as MAIT and iNKT, although diverse VJ usage argued against such confounding for most clonotypes. Recombination models systematically underestimated out-of-frame TCR alpha sharing in monozygotic twins but agreed with sharing between unrelated individuals.

Library generation was performed with 5' RACE. The run used an Illumina HiSeq 2000. Template switching added a universal primer binding site, and the final cDNA carried a unique molecular identifier that allowed TCR cDNA molecules to be counted accurately. First-strand cDNA for TCR alpha and beta chains was synthesized from specific primers in the conserved constant-segment region. Each cDNA library was double barcoded, with a SMART-Mk sample barcode plus Illumina barcodes, to control for contamination. Two successive PCR steps introduced TruSeq adapter sequences along with Illumina sample barcodes. The Illumina HiSeq platform was used with custom primers to sequence TCR alpha and beta cDNA libraries. In the authors' own workflow: MiGEC was used to process raw reads and extract unique molecular identifiers, and MiXCR was used to find CDR3 positions. For each individual, recombination models were inferred using an EM algorithm with the repgenHMM and IGoR tools. The tcR package in R was used for shared clonotype analysis, with sharing normalized by the product of cloneset sizes. To study raw recombination free of thymic and clonal selection effects, out-of-frame nonproductive sequences were analyzed. TCRdb reprocessed the public reads (quality trimming at Q25 with fastp, clone calling with MiXCR) and kept in-frame beta chains. One record per CDR3 amino acid sequence lists the most common genes and DNA. The V and J calls reflect TCRdb's pipeline rather than the authors' work. The table for this sample lists approximately 490,000 distinct CDR3 sequences; around 22% of them were counted only once. Jointly, the top ten make up 0.4% to 0.6% of the sample.

This sample also belongs to another study, concerning yellow fever vaccine responses in identical twins. The second source states: The T cell response to vaccination in identical twins was reported by the authors to appear partly convergent and partly personalized. The study precisely tracked vaccine-responding T cell clones in identical twins.

The material sequenced was CD4+ T cells sorted from blood. The TCR sequence derives from a woman aged 18-29 years in good health. The chain employs TRBV28 and TRBJ2-3; tentative D gene TRBD1, with 5 bases matching. Here the CDR3 is given as CASSVGPRADTQYF. The DNA reads TGTGCCAGCAGTGTGGGGCCCCGGGCAGATACGCAGTATTTT.